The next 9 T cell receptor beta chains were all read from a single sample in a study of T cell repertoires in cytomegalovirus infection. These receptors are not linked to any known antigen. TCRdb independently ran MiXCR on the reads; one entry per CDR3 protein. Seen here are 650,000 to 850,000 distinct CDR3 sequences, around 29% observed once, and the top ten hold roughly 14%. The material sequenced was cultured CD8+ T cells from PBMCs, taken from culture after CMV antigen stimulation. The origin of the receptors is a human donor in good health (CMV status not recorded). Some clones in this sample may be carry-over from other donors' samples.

The CDR3 here is CASSESATLNRVHGYTF. The CDR3 DNA sequence: TGTGCCAGCAGTGAATCCGCGACCCTGAACCGGGTACATGGCTACACCTTC. The gene calls are TRBV25-1 and TRBJ1-2; D remains ambiguous. Germline values: CDR1 MGHDK, CDR2 SYGVNS. The CDR3 has 17 amino acids. V lost 1 base and J lost 6, with 21 bases in between.

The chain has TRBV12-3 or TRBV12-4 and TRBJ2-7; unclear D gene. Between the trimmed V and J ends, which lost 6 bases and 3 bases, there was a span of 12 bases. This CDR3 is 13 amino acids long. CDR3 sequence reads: CASSPVGNYEQYF. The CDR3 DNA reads TGTGCCAGCAGCCCGGTTGGGAACTACGAGCAGTACTTC.

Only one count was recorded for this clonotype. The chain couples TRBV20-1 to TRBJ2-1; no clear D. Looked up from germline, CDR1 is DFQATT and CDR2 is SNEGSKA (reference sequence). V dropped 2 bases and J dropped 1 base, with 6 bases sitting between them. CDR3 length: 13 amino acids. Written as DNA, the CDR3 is TGCAGTGCTAGACAGGTTTCCTACAATGAGCAGTTCTTC. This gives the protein CSARQVSYNEQFF.

Here the CDR3 DNA reads TGTGCCAGCAGCTTAGGCACTAGCGGGGGGGCGAGATCTGATGAGCAGTTCTTC. Amino acid sequence: CASSLGTSGGARSDEQFF. The chain combines TRBV7-6 with TRBJ2-1; 13 bases map to TRBD2. This CDR3 comprises 18 residues. The V gene end was trimmed by 1 base and the J gene end by 8 bases; junction bases not matched to a gene: 11. Germline CDR1 and CDR2: SGHVS and FNYEAQ. Using reference TRBV7-6 and TRBJ2-1 for the parts outside the CDR3, the full variable domain is GAGVSQSPRYKVTKRGQDVALRCDPISGHVSLYWYRQALGQGPEFLTYFNYEAQQDKSGLPNDRFSAERPEGSISTLTIQRTEQRDSAMYRCASSLGTSGGARSDEQFFGPGTRLTVL.

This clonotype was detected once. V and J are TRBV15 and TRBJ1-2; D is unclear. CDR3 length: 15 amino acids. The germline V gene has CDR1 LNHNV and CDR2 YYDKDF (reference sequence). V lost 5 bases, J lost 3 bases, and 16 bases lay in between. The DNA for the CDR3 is TGTGCCACCAGCGCCCCTCTTTTGGATTACTATGGCTACACCTTC. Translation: CATSAPLLDYYGYTF.

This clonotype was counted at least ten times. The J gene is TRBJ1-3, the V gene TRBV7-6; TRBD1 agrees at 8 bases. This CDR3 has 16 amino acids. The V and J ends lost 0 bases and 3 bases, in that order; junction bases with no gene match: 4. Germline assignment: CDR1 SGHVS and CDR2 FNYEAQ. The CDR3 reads CASSLAGRGLGNTIYF. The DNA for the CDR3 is TGTGCCAGCAGCTTAGCGGGCAGGGGGCTTGGAAACACCATATATTTT.

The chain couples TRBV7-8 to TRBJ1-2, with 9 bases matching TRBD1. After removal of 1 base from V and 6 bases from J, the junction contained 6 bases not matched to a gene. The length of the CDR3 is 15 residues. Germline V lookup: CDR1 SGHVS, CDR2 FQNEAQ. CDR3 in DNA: TGTGCCAGCAGCTTAGGTTGGGACAGGGTAGATGGCTACACCTTC. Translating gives CASSLGWDRVDGYTF. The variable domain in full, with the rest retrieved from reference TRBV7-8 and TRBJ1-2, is GAGVSQSPRYKVAKRGQDVALRCDPISGHVSLFWYQQALGQGPEFLTYFQNEAQLDKSGLPSDRFFAERPEGSVSTLKIQRTQQEDSAVYLCASSLGWDRVDGYTFGSGTRLTVV.

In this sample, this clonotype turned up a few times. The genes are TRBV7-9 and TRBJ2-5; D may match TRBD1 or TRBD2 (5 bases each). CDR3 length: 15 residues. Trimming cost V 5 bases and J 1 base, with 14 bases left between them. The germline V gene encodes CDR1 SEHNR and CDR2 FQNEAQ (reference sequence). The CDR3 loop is CASSPSGRSQETQYF. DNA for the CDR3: TGTGCCAGCAGCCCCTCGGGGCGAAGCCAAGAGACCCAGTACTTC.

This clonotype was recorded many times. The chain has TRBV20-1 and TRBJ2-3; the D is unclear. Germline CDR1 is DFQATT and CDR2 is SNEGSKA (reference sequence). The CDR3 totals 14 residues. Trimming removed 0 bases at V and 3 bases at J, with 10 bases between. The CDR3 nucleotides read TGCAGTGCTAGAGATCGCGGAAGGACAGATACGCAGTATTTT. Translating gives CSARDRGRTDTQYF.